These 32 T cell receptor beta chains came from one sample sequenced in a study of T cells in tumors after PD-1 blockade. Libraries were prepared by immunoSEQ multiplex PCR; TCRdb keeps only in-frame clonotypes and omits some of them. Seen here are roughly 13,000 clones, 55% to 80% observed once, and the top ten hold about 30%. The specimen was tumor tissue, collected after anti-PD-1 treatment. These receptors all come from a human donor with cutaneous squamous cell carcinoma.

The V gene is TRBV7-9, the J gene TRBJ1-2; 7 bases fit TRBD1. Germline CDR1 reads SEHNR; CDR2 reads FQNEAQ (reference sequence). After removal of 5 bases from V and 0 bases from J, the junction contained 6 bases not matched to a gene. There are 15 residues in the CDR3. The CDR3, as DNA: TGTGCCAGCAGCCAAACAGGGGCTGCTAACTATGGCTACACCTTC. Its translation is CASSQTGAANYGYTF.

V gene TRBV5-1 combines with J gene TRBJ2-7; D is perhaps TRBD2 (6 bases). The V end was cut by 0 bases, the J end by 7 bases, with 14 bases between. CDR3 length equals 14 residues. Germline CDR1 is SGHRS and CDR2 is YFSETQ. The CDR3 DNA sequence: TGCGCCAGCAGCTTGGGGCGGGGCCTGGGGGAGCAGTACTTC. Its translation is CASSLGRGLGEQYF.

The CDR3 loop is CASSLRQGAGEQYF. For the CDR3, the DNA is TGTGCCAGCAGCTTGCGACAGGGGGCGGGCGAGCAGTACTTC. The chain uses TRBV5-4 and TRBJ2-7; 10 bases are a match to TRBD1. The length of the CDR3 is 14 residues. CDR1 is SGHNT, CDR2 YYREEE, per germline (reference sequence). The V segment lost 1 base and the J segment 6 bases; nucleotides outside the gene matches: 4.

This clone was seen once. This CDR3 reads CASSFDPAEQYF. CDR3 DNA sequence: TGTGCCAGCAGCTTTGATCCAGCCGAGCAGTACTTC. The V call is TRBV7-9, the J call TRBJ2-7; D gene uncertain. V dropped 3 bases and J dropped 6 bases, with 9 bases sitting between them. Germline-derived CDR1 and CDR2 are SEHNR and FQNEAQ (reference sequence). The CDR3 has 12 amino acids. Combining the CDR3 with reference TRBV7-9 and TRBJ2-7 gives the whole variable domain DTGVSQNPRHKITKRGQNVTFRCDPISEHNRLYWYRQTLGQGPEFLTYFQNEAQLEKSRLLSDRFSAERPKGSFSTLEIQRTEQGDSAMYLCASSFDPAEQYFGPGTRLTVT.

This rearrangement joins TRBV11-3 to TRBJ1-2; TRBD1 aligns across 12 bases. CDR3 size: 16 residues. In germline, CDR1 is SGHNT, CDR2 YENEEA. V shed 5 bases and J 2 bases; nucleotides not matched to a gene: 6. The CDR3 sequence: CASSQGTGGRNYGYTF. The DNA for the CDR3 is TGTGCCAGCAGCCAAGGGACAGGGGGCCGGAACTATGGCTACACCTTC.

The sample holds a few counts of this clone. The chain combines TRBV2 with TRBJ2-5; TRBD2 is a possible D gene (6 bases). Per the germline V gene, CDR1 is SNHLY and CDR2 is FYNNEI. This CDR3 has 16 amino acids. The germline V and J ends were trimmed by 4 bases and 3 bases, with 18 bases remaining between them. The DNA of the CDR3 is TGTGCCAGCAGTGTCCAGGCAGGAGGGGTGAAAGAGACCCAGTACTTC. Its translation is CASSVQAGGVKETQYF. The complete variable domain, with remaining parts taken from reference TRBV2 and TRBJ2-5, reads EPEVTQTPSHQVTQMGQEVILRCVPISNHLYFYWYRQILGQKVEFLVSFYNNEISEKSEIFDDQFSVERPDGSNFTLKIRSTKLEDSAMYFCASSVQAGGVKETQYFGPGTRLLVL.

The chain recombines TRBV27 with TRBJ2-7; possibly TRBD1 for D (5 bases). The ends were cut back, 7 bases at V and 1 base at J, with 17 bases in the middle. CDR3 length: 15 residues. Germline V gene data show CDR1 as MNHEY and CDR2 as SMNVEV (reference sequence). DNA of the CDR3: TGTGCCAGCATGGTTGGGCAGGGAAGATCCTACGAGCAGTACTTC. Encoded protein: CASMVGQGRSYEQYF.

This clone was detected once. This CDR3 is CASSFSGGRAGELFF. In DNA form, the CDR3 reads TGTGCCAGCAGCTTTTCAGGGGGTAGGGCCGGGGAGCTGTTTTTT. The chain couples TRBV7-3 to TRBJ2-2; TRBD1 agrees at 7 bases. The germline V gene encodes CDR1 SGHTA and CDR2 FQGTGA. The CDR3 length is 15 residues. V dropped 3 bases and J dropped 6; count of bases not matched to a gene: 7. Full variable domain (rest looked up from reference TRBV7-3 and TRBJ2-2): GAGVSQTPSNKVTEKGKYVELRCDPISGHTALYWYRQSLGQGPEFLIYFQGTGAADDSGLPNDRFFAVRPEGSVSTLKIQRTERGDSAVYLCASSFSGGRAGELFFGEGSRLTVL.

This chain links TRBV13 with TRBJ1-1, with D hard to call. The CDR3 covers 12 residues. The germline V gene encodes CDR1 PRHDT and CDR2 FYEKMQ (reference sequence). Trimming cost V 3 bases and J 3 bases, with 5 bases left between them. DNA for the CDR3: TGTGCCAGCAGCTTGCGGGACACTGAAGCTTTCTTT. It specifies CASSLRDTEAFF.

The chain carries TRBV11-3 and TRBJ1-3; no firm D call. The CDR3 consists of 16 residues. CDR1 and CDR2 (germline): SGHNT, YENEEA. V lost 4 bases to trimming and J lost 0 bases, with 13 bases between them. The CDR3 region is CASSSGLLASGNTIYF. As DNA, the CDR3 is TGTGCCAGCAGCTCTGGACTGTTGGCCTCTGGAAACACCATATATTTT.

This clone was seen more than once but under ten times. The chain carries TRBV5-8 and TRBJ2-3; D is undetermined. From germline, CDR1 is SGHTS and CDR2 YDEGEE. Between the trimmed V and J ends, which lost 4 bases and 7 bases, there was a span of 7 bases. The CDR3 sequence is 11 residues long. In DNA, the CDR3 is TGTGCCAGCAGCCTGGGCTATACGCAGTATTTT. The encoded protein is CASSLGYTQYF.

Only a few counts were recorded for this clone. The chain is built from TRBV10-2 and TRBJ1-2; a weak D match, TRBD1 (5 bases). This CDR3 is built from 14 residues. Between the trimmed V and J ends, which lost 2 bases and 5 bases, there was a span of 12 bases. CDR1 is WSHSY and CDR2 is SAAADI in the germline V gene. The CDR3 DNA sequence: TGCGCCAGCAGTGAGCCCCAGACAGATTATGGCTACACCTTC. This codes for CASSEPQTDYGYTF.

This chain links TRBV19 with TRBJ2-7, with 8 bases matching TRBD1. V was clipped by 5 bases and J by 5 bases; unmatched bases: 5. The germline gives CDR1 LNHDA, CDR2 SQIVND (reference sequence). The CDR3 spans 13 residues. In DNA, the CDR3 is TGTGCCAGTAGTTACAGGGGGGACGACGAGCAGTACTTC. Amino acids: CASSYRGDDEQYF.

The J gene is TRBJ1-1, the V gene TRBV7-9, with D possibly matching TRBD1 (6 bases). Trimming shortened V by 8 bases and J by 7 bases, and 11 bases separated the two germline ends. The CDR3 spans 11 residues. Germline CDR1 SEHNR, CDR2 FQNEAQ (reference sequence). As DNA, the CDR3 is TGTGCCAGCCGAGAGGACAGTGAAGCTTTCTTT. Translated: CASREDSEAFF.

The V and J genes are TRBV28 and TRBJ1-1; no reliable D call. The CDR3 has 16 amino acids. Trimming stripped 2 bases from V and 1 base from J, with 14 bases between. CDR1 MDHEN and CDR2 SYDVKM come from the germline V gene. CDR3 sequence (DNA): TGTGCCAGCAGTTTACGAGACCTAATAACGAACACTGAAGCTTTCTTT. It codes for CASSLRDLITNTEAFF. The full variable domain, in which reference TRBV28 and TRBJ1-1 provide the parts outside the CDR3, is DVKVTQSSRYLVKRTGEKVFLECVQDMDHENMFWYRQDPGLGLRLIYFSYDVKMKEKGDIPEGYSVSREKKERFSLILESASTNQTSMYLCASSLRDLITNTEAFFGQGTRLTVV.

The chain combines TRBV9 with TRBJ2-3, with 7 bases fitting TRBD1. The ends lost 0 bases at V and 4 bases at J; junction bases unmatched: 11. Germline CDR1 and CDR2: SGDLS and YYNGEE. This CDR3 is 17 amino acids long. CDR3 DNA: TGTGCCAGCAGCGTAGAGGGGGCAGGGTGGGAGTCAGATACGCAGTATTTT. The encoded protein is CASSVEGAGWESDTQYF.

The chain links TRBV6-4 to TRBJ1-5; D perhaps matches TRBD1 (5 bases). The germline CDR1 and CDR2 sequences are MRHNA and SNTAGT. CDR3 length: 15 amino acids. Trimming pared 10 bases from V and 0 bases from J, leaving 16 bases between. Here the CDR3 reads CAILTTVPSNQPQHF. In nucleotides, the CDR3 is TGTGCCATCTTGACGACAGTCCCTAGCAATCAGCCCCAGCATTTT.

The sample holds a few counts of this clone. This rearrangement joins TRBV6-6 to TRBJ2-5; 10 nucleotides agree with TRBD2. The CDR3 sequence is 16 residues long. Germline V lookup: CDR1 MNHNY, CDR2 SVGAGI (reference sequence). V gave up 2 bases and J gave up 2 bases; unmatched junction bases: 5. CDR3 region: CASSYGLAGVQETQYF. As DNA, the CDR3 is TGTGCCAGCAGTTACGGTCTAGCGGGGGTTCAAGAGACCCAGTACTTC.

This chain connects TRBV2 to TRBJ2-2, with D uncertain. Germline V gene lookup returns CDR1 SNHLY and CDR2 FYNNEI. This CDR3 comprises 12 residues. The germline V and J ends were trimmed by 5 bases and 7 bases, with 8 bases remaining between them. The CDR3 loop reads CASSPPGGELFF. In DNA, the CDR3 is TGTGCCAGCAGTCCCCCGGGCGGGGAGCTGTTTTTT.

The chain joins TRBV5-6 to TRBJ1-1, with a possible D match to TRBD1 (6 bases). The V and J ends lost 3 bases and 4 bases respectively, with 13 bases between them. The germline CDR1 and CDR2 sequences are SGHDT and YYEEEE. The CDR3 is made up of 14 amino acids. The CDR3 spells CASSSYRVSTEAFF. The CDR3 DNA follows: TGTGCCAGCAGCTCCTACAGGGTATCCACTGAAGCTTTCTTT.

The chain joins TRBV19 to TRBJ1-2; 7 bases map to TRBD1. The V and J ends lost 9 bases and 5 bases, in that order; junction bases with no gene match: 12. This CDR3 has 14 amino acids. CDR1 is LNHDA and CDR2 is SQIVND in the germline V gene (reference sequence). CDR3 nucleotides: TGTGCCAGCGAATCGGACAGGACCTGGTATGGCTACACCTTC. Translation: CASESDRTWYGYTF.

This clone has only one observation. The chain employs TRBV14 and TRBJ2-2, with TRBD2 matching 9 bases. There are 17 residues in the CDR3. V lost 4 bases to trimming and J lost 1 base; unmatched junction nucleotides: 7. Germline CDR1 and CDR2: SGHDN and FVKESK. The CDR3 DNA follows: TGTGCCAGCAGCCGACGGAGCGGGAGGAGGAACACCGGGGAGCTGTTTTTT. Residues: CASSRRSGRRNTGELFF.

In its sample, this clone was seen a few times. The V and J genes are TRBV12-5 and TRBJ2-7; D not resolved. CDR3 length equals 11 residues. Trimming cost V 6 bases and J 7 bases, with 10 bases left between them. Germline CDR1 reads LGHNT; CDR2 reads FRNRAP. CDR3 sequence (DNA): TGTGCTAGTGGCCATCCTAGGGAGCAGTACTTC. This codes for CASGHPREQYF.

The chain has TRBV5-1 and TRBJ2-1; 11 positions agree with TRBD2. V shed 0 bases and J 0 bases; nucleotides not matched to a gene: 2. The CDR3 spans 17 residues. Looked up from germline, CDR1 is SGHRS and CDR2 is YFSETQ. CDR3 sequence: CASSLVTSGSSYNEQFF. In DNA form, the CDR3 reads TGCGCCAGCAGCTTGGTAACTAGCGGGAGCTCCTACAATGAGCAGTTCTTC.

The CDR3 spells CASRASAFTGELFF. The CDR3 bases are TGTGCCAGCAGGGCCTCAGCGTTCACCGGGGAGCTGTTTTTT. This chain connects TRBV14 to TRBJ2-2, with no clear D. Germline V gene data show CDR1 as SGHDN and CDR2 as FVKESK. Trimming stripped 6 bases from V and 4 bases from J, with 12 bases between. The CDR3 has 14 amino acids.

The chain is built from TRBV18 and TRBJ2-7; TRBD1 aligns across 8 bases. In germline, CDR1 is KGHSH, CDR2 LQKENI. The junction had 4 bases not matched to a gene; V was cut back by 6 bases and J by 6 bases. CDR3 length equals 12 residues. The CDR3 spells CASSPDRVEQYF. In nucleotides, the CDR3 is TGTGCCAGCTCTCCGGACAGGGTCGAGCAGTACTTC.

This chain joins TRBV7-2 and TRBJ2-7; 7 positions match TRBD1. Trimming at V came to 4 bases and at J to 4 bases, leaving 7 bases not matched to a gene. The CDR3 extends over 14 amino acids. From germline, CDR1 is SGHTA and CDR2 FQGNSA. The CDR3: CASSSKTGSYEQYF. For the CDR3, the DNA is TGTGCCAGCAGCTCTAAGACAGGGTCTTACGAGCAGTACTTC.

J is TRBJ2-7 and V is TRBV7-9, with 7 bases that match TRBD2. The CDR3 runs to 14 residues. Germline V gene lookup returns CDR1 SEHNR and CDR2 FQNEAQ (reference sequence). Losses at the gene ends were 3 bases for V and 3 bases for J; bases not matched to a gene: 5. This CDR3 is CASSFPTSSYEQYF. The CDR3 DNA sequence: TGTGCCAGCAGCTTCCCGACTAGCAGCTACGAGCAGTACTTC.

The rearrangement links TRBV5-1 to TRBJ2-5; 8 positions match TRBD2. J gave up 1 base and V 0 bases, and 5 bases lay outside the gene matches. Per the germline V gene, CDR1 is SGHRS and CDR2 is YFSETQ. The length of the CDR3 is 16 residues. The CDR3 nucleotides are TGCGCCAGCAGCTTGGTCTTAGCGGGGAGCCAAGAGACCCAGTACTTC. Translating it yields CASSLVLAGSQETQYF.

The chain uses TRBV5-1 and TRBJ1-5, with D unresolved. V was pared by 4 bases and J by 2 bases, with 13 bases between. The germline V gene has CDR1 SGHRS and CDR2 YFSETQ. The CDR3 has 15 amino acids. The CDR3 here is CASSTGLGGNQPQHF. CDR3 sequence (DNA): TGCGCCAGCAGCACCGGCCTGGGTGGCAATCAGCCCCAGCATTTT.

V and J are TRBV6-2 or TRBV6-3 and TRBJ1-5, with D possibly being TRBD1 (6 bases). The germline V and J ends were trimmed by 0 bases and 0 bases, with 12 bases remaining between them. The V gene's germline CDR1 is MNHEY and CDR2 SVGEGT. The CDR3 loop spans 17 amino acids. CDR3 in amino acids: CASSYSWTVDSNQPQHF. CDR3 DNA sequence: TGTGCCAGCAGTTACTCTTGGACAGTTGATAGCAATCAGCCCCAGCATTTT.

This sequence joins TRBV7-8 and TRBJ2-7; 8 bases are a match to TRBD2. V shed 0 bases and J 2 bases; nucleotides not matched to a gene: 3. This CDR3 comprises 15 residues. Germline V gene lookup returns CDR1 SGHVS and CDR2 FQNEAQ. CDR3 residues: CASSLAAGGAYEQYF. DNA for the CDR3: TGTGCCAGCAGCTTAGCCGCGGGAGGAGCCTACGAGCAGTACTTC.